Following are 5 T cell receptor beta chains from one sample sequenced in a study of CD8+ T cells in alopecia areata. Reverse transcribed after extraction, RNA yielded cDNA as the sequencing template. Libraries were prepared by immunoSEQ multiplex PCR; TCRdb keeps only in-frame clonotypes and omits some of them. The sample lists about 190,000 clones; 60% were seen once. This sample's treatment: oral pan-JAK inhibitor, 5-10 mg twice daily. Sample: CD4+ T cells sorted from blood, taken at week 24, from a patient treated with tofacitinib. These receptors originate from a human donor with alopecia areata.

CDR3 sequence: CASSLVQDSYGYTF. CDR3 sequence (DNA): TGTGCCAGCAGCTTAGTACAGGACTCTTATGGCTACACCTTC. The chain carries TRBV7-2 and TRBJ1-2; D might be TRBD1 (5 bases). This CDR3 comprises 14 residues. V was trimmed by 1 base and J by 5 bases, leaving 11 bases between them. Germline CDR1 SGHTA, CDR2 FQGNSA.

This sequence joins TRBV6-5 and TRBJ2-2; possible D gene TRBD2, 6 bases. The length of the CDR3 is 13 residues. V lost 10 bases, J lost 7 bases, and 16 bases lay in between. Per germline, CDR1 MNHEY and CDR2 SVGAGI. The CDR3 reads CATSWGEVGELFF. CDR3 DNA: TGTGCCACCTCGTGGGGGGAGGTCGGGGAGCTGTTTTTT.

V gene TRBV15 combines with J gene TRBJ1-2; D may be TRBD1 (5 bases). There are 13 residues in the CDR3. The V gene lost 1 base and the J gene lost 4 bases, with 7 bases spanning the gap. Germline assignment: CDR1 LNHNV and CDR2 YYDKDF (reference sequence). CDR3 coding DNA: TGTGCCACCAGCAGAGGGGGGACCTATGGCTACACCTTC. Its protein product is CATSRGGTYGYTF.

The V gene is TRBV30, the J gene TRBJ2-1; 15 nucleotides line up with TRBD2. The CDR3 consists of 20 residues. Germline lookup yields CDR1 GTSNPN and CDR2 SVGIG (reference sequence). Trimming removed 4 bases from V and 0 bases from J; junction bases left unmatched: 13. CDR3: CAWTGPGTSGGPSSYNEQFF. CDR3 coding DNA: TGTGCCTGGACCGGTCCCGGGACTAGCGGGGGGCCTAGCTCCTACAATGAGCAGTTCTTC.

V usage is TRBV7-2 and J usage is TRBJ2-5; the D is unclear. V was cut by 5 bases and J by 3 bases, with 19 bases left in between. CDR1 and CDR2 (germline): SGHTA, FQGNSA. The CDR3 sequence is 16 residues long. In DNA form, the CDR3 reads TGTGCCAGCAGCCACCGCCGGAGCCTGGGGAAAGAGACCCAGTACTTC. This sequence encodes CASSHRRSLGKETQYF.